Shown below are 14 T cell receptor beta chains from a single sample sequenced in a study of spatial heterogeneity in lung cancer. Time point of the sample: sample taken at primary tumor resection. TCRdb re-called the 5' RACE reads with MiXCR, one entry per CDR3 protein. The repertoire has over 10,000 distinct CDR3 sequences, approximately 4.6% of them found once; the top ten carry about 23%. Antigens of these TCRs are unknown. Overall study findings and caveats: Within tumors, counts of expanded alpha and beta TCRs tracked tumor mutation counts.

The sequencing used lung tumor tissue, collected at surgery. These receptors were collected from a male donor with early-stage non-small cell lung cancer.

This clonotype was observed many times. This beta chain lies outside the target of a library built for alpha chains; its clone size means little. The rearrangement uses TRBV20-1 and TRBJ2-1; TRBD1 or TRBD2 may be the D gene (5 bases each). V was cut by 2 bases and J by 6 bases, with 11 bases left in between. Germline V gene sequence: CDR1 DFQATT, CDR2 SNEGSKA (reference sequence). The CDR3 covers 13 residues. The CDR3 is CSARKYGGNEQFF. The CDR3 DNA reads TGCAGTGCTAGAAAGTATGGGGGCAATGAGCAGTTCTTC.

This clonotype was observed at least ten times. This beta chain is off target for a library built for alpha chains, so its abundance means little. The chain recombines TRBV7-2 with TRBJ1-2; D may be TRBD1 (5 bases). V shed 5 bases and J shed 3 bases, with 19 bases lying between them. Germline V CDR1 and CDR2: SGHTA, FQGNSA. This CDR3 has 16 residues. The CDR3 is CASSPGPQRSDYGYTF. CDR3 DNA: TGTGCCAGCAGCCCGGGACCTCAACGGTCTGACTATGGCTACACCTTC.

This clonotype ranks as large. The size of this beta chain means little, since it is a stray read in a library made for alpha chains. This sequence joins TRBV19 and TRBJ2-7, with 7 nucleotides matching TRBD1. The germline V gene encodes CDR1 LNHDA and CDR2 SQIVND (reference sequence). V dropped 2 bases and J dropped 6; count of bases not matched to a gene: 10. The CDR3 is 15 residues long. The CDR3 coding sequence is TGTGCCAGTAGTATAAAAGACAACAGGGGACGCGAGCAGTACTTC. Its protein is CASSIKDNRGREQYF.

As to this clonotype: Being off target in a library aimed at alpha chains, this beta chain has a size of little meaning. V and J are TRBV28 and TRBJ1-1, with a tentative D call TRBD1 (6 bases). The germline V gene encodes CDR1 MDHEN and CDR2 SYDVKM. V was pared by 4 bases and J by 12 bases, with 15 bases between. CDR3 length: 12 amino acids. The CDR3 region has the DNA TGTGCCAGCAGTTCGCAGGGGACTGAGACTTTCTTT. Translation gives CASSSQGTETFF.

This clonotype was counted ten times or more. This beta chain slipped into a library made for alpha chains as a stray read, so its size is not meaningful. V is TRBV5-5 and J is TRBJ2-7, with 10 bases matching TRBD1. Unmatched junction bases numbered 14, after V lost 4 bases and J lost 7 bases. CDR3 length equals 16 residues. Germline V gene sequence: CDR1 SGHKS, CDR2 YYEKEE (reference sequence). The CDR3 is CASSKLPGQGSGEQYF. DNA for the CDR3: TGTGCCAGCAGCAAGCTTCCGGGACAGGGGTCGGGAGAGCAGTACTTC.

At least ten counts were recorded for this clonotype. Since it is a stray read in a library aimed at alpha chains, this beta chain has a size that is not meaningful. V gene TRBV28 combines with J gene TRBJ2-7; D might be TRBD1 (5 bases). The V end was cut by 6 bases, the J end by 5 bases, with 11 bases between. Germline V gene sequence: CDR1 MDHEN, CDR2 SYDVKM. The CDR3 extends over 12 amino acids. CDR3 protein: CASSLTENEQYF. The CDR3 region has the DNA TGTGCCAGCAGCTTGACAGAAAACGAGCAGTACTTC. Combining the CDR3 with reference TRBV28 and TRBJ2-7 gives the whole variable domain DVKVTQSSRYLVKRTGEKVFLECVQDMDHENMFWYRQDPGLGLRLIYFSYDVKMKEKGDIPEGYSVSREKKERFSLILESASTNQTSMYLCASSLTENEQYFGPGTRLTVT.

This clonotype has ten or more counts. Within a library made for alpha chains, this beta chain is off target, and its count is uninformative. This rearrangement joins TRBV20-1 to TRBJ1-1, with a weak D call TRBD1 (5 bases). Germline V gives CDR1 DFQATT, CDR2 SNEGSKA (reference sequence). The CDR3 is 13 residues long. Deletions cut 1 base from V and 6 bases from J, with 12 bases between. The CDR3 loop reads CSARAGGRPEAFF. CDR3 nucleotides: TGCAGTGCTAGAGCGGGGGGTCGCCCTGAAGCTTTCTTT.

This clonotype was observed at least ten times. A library made for alpha chains picked up this beta chain off target, so its size means little. The chain employs TRBV20-1 and TRBJ2-7; 7 nucleotides line up with TRBD1. Trimming took 1 base from V and 4 from J; bases not matched to a gene: 16. Per germline, CDR1 DFQATT and CDR2 SNEGSKA (reference sequence). The CDR3 sequence is 17 residues long. CDR3 sequence reads: CSARGIRVGQRRYEQYF. The CDR3 nucleotides are TGCAGTGCTAGAGGGATAAGGGTGGGACAGAGGAGATACGAGCAGTACTTC.

This clonotype was detected many times. Because the library targeted alpha chains, this beta chain is an off-target read whose size means little. V gene TRBV3-1 combines with J gene TRBJ2-7; D is uncertain. V dropped 3 bases and J dropped 6 bases, with 9 bases sitting between them. The CDR3 runs to 12 residues. Per the germline V gene, CDR1 is LGHDT and CDR2 is YNNKEL (reference sequence). The CDR3 here is CASSHNRAEQYF. The CDR3 region has the DNA TGTGCCAGCAGCCATAACCGCGCCGAGCAGTACTTC.

This clonotype was detected many times. The library was designed around alpha chains, so this beta chain is a stray read whose abundance carries little weight. The chain employs TRBV5-1 and TRBJ2-1; weak D call: TRBD2 (6 bases). Per germline, CDR1 SGHRS and CDR2 YFSETQ. The CDR3 totals 18 residues. V lost 0 bases to trimming and J lost 2 bases, with 18 bases between them. The CDR3 loop is CASSLGALGGITYNEQFF. The CDR3 region has the DNA TGCGCCAGCAGCTTGGGGGCGTTGGGCGGGATAACCTACAATGAGCAGTTCTTC.

This clonotype has at least ten counts. Found in a library prepared for alpha chains, this beta chain is an off-target read, and its abundance has little meaning. The chain carries TRBV6-1 and TRBJ1-1; D remains unclear. V was clipped by 2 bases and J by 8 bases, with 18 bases between them. Germline-derived CDR1 and CDR2 are MNHNS and SASEGT. This CDR3 spans 15 amino acids. For the CDR3, the DNA is TGTGCCAGCAGTGAATTCCGTCCCGACGGCCGAGAAGCTTTCTTT. Its translation: CASSEFRPDGREAFF.

This clonotype was recorded many times. This beta chain slipped into a library made for alpha chains as a stray read, so its size is not meaningful. The rearrangement joins TRBV7-8 to TRBJ1-6, with unresolved D. The germline gives CDR1 SGHVS, CDR2 FQNEAQ. There are 13 residues in the CDR3. V lost 1 base and J lost 8, with 6 bases in between. Written as DNA, the CDR3 is TGTGCCAGCAGCTTAGAGGCTTATTCACCCCTCCACTTT. Its translation: CASSLEAYSPLHF.

Regarding this clonotype: This beta chain is a stray read from a library made for alpha chains; its abundance is not meaningful. This chain uses TRBV14 with TRBJ2-3; 8 nucleotides match TRBD2. Germline CDR1 SGHDN, CDR2 FVKESK. V shed 4 bases and J 6 bases; nucleotides not matched to a gene: 6. The CDR3 length is 14 residues. The CDR3, as DNA: TGTGCCAGCAGCCGGCGGGGGGTGTTGGATACGCAGTATTTT. The encoded protein is CASSRRGVLDTQYF.

On this clonotype: In a library made to pick up alpha chains, this beta chain is a stray read with a size that means little. The rearrangement joins TRBV7-9 to TRBJ1-1; D ambiguous. The V and J ends lost 4 bases and 4 bases respectively, with 28 bases between them. The germline CDR1 and CDR2 sequences are SEHNR and FQNEAQ (reference sequence). The CDR3 is 19 amino acids. CDR3 nucleotides: TGTGCCAGCAGCTCACACCTCGGGAGAGGGCTTCGGGGTAGCACTGAAGCTTTCTTT. It yields the protein CASSSHLGRGLRGSTEAFF.